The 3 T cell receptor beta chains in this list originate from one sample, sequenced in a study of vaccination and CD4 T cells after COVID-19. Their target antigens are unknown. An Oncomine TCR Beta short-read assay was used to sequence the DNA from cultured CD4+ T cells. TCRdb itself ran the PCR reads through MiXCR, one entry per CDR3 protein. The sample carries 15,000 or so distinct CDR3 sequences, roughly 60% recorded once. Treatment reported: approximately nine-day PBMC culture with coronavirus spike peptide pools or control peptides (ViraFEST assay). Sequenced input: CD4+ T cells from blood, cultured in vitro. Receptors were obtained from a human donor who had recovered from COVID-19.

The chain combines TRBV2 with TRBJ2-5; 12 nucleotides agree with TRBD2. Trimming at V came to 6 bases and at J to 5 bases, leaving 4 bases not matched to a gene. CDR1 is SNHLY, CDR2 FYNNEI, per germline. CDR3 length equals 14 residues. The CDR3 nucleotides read TGTGCCAGCAGCTTTGGGACTAGCGGGGAGACCCAGTACTTC. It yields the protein CASSFGTSGETQYF.

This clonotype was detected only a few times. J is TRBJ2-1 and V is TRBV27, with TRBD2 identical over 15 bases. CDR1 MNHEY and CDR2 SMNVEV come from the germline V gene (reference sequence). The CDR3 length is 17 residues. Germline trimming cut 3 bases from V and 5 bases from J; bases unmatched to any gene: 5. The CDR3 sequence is CASSFLRTSGGDNEQFF. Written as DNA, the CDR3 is TGTGCCAGCAGTTTCCTGAGGACTAGCGGGGGGGACAATGAGCAGTTCTTC.

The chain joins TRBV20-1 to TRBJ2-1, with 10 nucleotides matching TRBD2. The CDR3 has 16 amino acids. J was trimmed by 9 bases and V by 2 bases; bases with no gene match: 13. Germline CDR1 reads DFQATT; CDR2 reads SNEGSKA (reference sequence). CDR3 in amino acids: CSARSDLAGESIEQFF. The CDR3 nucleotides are TGCAGTGCTAGATCTGATCTAGCGGGAGAGAGTATTGAGCAGTTCTTC.